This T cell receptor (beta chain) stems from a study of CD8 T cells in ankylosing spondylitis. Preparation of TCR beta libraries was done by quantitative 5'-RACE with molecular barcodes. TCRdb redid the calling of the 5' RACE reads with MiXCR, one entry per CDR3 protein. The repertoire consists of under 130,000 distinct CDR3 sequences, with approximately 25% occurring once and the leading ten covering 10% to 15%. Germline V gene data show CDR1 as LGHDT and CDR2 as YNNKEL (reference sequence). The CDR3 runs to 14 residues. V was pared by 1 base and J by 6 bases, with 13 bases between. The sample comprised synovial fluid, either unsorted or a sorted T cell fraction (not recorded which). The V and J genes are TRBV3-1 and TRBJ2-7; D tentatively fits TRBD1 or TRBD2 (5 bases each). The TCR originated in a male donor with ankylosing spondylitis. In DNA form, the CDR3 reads TGTGCCAGCAGCCAAGTAGGGGTAGGGACCGAGCAGTACTTC. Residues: CASSQVGVGTEQYF.